Shown below are 20 T cell receptor beta chains from a single sample sequenced in a study of CD8+ T cells in alopecia areata. After isolation, RNA underwent reverse transcription to generate cDNA as the sequencing template. Clones were read by immunoSEQ multiplex PCR, and TCRdb kept only the in-frame ones, dropping some. The sample shows about 100,000 clones, approximately 50% of them seen only once. Sequencing used NKG2D-low CD8+ T cells sorted from blood. The receptors derive from a human donor with alopecia areata.

The V call is TRBV20-1, the J call TRBJ2-3; D is unresolved. The germline V and J ends were trimmed by 6 bases and 3 bases, with 7 bases remaining between them. CDR1 and CDR2 (germline): DFQATT, SNEGSKA (reference sequence). This CDR3 has 11 amino acids. Here the CDR3 reads CSAVLTDTQYF. The DNA of the CDR3 is TGCAGTGCAGTATTAACAGATACGCAGTATTTT.

V gene TRBV2 combines with J gene TRBJ2-5; 9 nucleotides match TRBD1. The germline CDR1 and CDR2 sequences are SNHLY and FYNNEI. Unmatched junction bases numbered 13, after V lost 1 base and J lost 4 bases. The CDR3 is made up of 18 amino acids. Here the CDR3 reads CASSEDALGQGLRETQYF. The DNA of the CDR3 is TGTGCCAGCAGTGAAGACGCCCTGGGACAGGGACTTAGAGAGACCCAGTACTTC.

The J gene is TRBJ2-7, the V gene TRBV27, with TRBD1 as a possible D gene (6 bases). Looked up from germline, CDR1 is MNHEY and CDR2 is SMNVEV (reference sequence). With 7 bases removed from V and 0 bases from J, the gap between germline ends came to 16 bases. The CDR3 runs to 15 residues. CDR3 sequence reads: CASTSGAGPSYEQYF. The CDR3 nucleotides read TGTGCCAGCACCTCAGGGGCTGGACCCTCCTACGAGCAGTACTTC.

A note on this clone: Other DNA variants within this sample encode the same CDR3. The rearrangement links TRBV5-6 to TRBJ2-2; D unclear. V lost 2 bases and J 5 bases, leaving 4 bases between the germline ends. Germline values: CDR1 SGHDT, CDR2 YYEEEE. The CDR3 sequence is 12 residues long. The CDR3 sequence: CASSFGTGELFF. The CDR3, as DNA: TGTGCCAGCAGCTTCGGGACCGGGGAGCTGTTTTTT.

The gene calls are TRBV29-1 and TRBJ2-5, with TRBD2 matching over 13 bases. The end of the DNA aligns better with TRBJ2-7, so the J call may be wrong. The CDR3 covers 14 residues. Germline V gene lookup returns CDR1 SQVTM and CDR2 ANQGSEA. DNA of the CDR3: TGCAGCGTTGAGGGACTAGCGGGATCGAGCGAGCAGTACTTC. This translates into CSVEGLAGSSEQYF.

This chain connects TRBV30 to TRBJ2-1, with 7 bases aligning to TRBD2. With 1 base clipped from V and 2 bases from J, the junction kept 11 bases outside the gene matches. CDR3 size: 17 residues. From germline, CDR1 is GTSNPN and CDR2 SVGIG (reference sequence). The CDR3 region is CAWSGGSSRETYNEQFF. CDR3 DNA sequence: TGTGCCTGGAGTGGTGGTAGTTCGCGGGAGACCTACAATGAGCAGTTCTTC.

The chain recombines TRBV7-3 with TRBJ2-1; 7 bases are a match to TRBD2. The CDR3 extends over 14 amino acids. V shed 2 bases and J 5 bases; nucleotides not matched to a gene: 3. The V gene's germline CDR1 is SGHTA and CDR2 FQGTGA. In nucleotides, the CDR3 is TGTGCCAGCAGCTTACCTAGCGGAAACAATGAGCAGTTCTTC. Protein: CASSLPSGNNEQFF. The whole variable domain, remainder taken from reference TRBV7-3 and TRBJ2-1, is GAGVSQTPSNKVTEKGKYVELRCDPISGHTALYWYRQSLGQGPEFLIYFQGTGAADDSGLPNDRFFAVRPEGSVSTLKIQRTERGDSAVYLCASSLPSGNNEQFFGPGTRLTVL.

The chain couples TRBV19 to TRBJ2-6, with D possibly called TRBD1 or TRBD2 (5 bases each). The CDR3 runs to 17 residues. Germline V CDR1 and CDR2: LNHDA, SQIVND (reference sequence). Trimming left V 5 bases short and J 4 bases short, with 18 bases between. This chain's CDR3 is CASSPGTAGSGANVLTF. Written as DNA, the CDR3 is TGTGCCAGTAGTCCCGGGACGGCAGGATCGGGGGCCAACGTCCTGACTTTC. Variable domain in full (rest from reference TRBV19 and TRBJ2-6): DGGITQSPKYLFRKEGQNVTLSCEQNLNHDAMYWYRQDPGQGLRLIYYSQIVNDFQKGDIAEGYSVSREKKESFPLTVTSAQKNPTAFYLCASSPGTAGSGANVLTFGAGSRLTVL.

The gene calls are TRBV9 and TRBJ2-3; possibly TRBD2 for D (5 bases). V lost 0 bases to trimming and J lost 2 bases, with 19 bases between them. Germline V lookup: CDR1 SGDLS, CDR2 YYNGEE. The CDR3 loop spans 18 amino acids. The CDR3 DNA reads as TGTGCCAGCAGCGTAGGAGGGTTGACGGGCAGGTACACAGATACGCAGTATTTT. Translated: CASSVGGLTGRYTDTQYF. Full variable domain (rest looked up from reference TRBV9 and TRBJ2-3): DSGVTQTPKHLITATGQRVTLRCSPRSGDLSVYWYQQSLDQGLQFLIQYYNGEERAKGNILERFSAQQFPDLHSELNLSSLELGDSALYFCASSVGGLTGRYTDTQYFGPGTRLTVL.

There are a few counts of this clone. The chain links TRBV2 to TRBJ1-2, with D possibly TRBD1 on 5 matching bases. This CDR3 is 11 amino acids long. V dropped 9 bases and J dropped 8 bases, with 13 bases sitting between them. Germline assignment: CDR1 SNHLY and CDR2 FYNNEI. The CDR3 bases are TGTGCCAGATCCAGCGGGGCGGGCTACACCTTC. The encoded protein is CARSSGAGYTF. The full variable domain, in which reference TRBV2 and TRBJ1-2 provide the parts outside the CDR3, is EPEVTQTPSHQVTQMGQEVILRCVPISNHLYFYWYRQILGQKVEFLVSFYNNEISEKSEIFDDQFSVERPDGSNFTLKIRSTKLEDSAMYFCARSSGAGYTFGSGTRLTVV.

The chain combines TRBV6-5 with TRBJ2-2; no clear D gene. Trimming pared 5 bases from V and 7 bases from J, leaving 8 bases between. The CDR3 is made up of 12 amino acids. Germline V CDR1 and CDR2: MNHEY, SVGAGI. This CDR3 reads CASSGLNGELFF. In DNA form, the CDR3 reads TGTGCCAGCAGTGGCCTGAACGGGGAGCTGTTTTTT.

The gene calls are TRBV18 and TRBJ2-5, with 9 positions matching TRBD1. The CDR3 extends over 15 amino acids. Losses at the gene ends were 3 bases for V and 1 base for J; bases not matched to a gene: 3. Germline-derived CDR1 and CDR2 are KGHSH and LQKENI. CDR3 residues: CASSPDRGSQETQYF. For the CDR3, the DNA is TGTGCCAGCTCACCGGACAGGGGTAGCCAAGAGACCCAGTACTTC.

This chain links TRBV4-1 with TRBJ1-1; D gene ambiguous. This CDR3 has 14 residues. The germline V and J ends were trimmed by 0 bases and 5 bases, with 10 bases remaining between them. The germline CDR1 and CDR2 sequences are MGHRA and YSYEKL. The CDR3 bases are TGCGCCAGCAGCCAAGAGGCCGTCTCAACTGAAGCTTTCTTT. Translated: CASSQEAVSTEAFF.

This chain joins TRBV27 and TRBJ1-2, with D possibly matching TRBD1 (6 bases). Between the trimmed V and J ends, which lost 6 bases and 10 bases, there was a span of 24 bases. From germline, CDR1 is MNHEY and CDR2 SMNVEV (reference sequence). The CDR3 is 15 residues long. The CDR3 loop reads CASRSPRTDSMDYTF. The CDR3 coding sequence is TGTGCCAGCAGATCACCGAGGACAGATTCTATGGACTACACCTTC.

This chain links TRBV11-1 with TRBJ2-3; 7 bases are shared with TRBD2. CDR1 is SGHAT and CDR2 is FQDESV in the germline V gene (reference sequence). V was clipped by 5 bases and J by 3 bases; unmatched bases: 8. This CDR3 region has 15 residues. CDR3 sequence reads: CASSPVSGFTDTQYF. For the CDR3, the DNA is TGTGCCAGCAGCCCAGTTAGCGGGTTTACAGATACGCAGTATTTT. The variable domain in full, with the rest retrieved from reference TRBV11-1 and TRBJ2-3, is EAEVAQSPRYKITEKSQAVAFWCDPISGHATLYWYRQILGQGPELLVQFQDESVVDDSQLPKDRFSAERLKGVDSTLKIQPAELGDSAMYLCASSPVSGFTDTQYFGPGTRLTVL.

The rearrangement joins TRBV10-3 to TRBJ1-2; D possibly corresponds to TRBD1 (5 bases). CDR3 length: 12 amino acids. Germline V gene data show CDR1 as ENHRY and CDR2 as SYGVKD. V lost 8 bases and J 3 bases, leaving 10 bases between the germline ends. CDR3 in DNA: TGTGCCATCTGGGCGGGGGACTATGGCTACACCTTC. As protein: CAIWAGDYGYTF.

This chain uses TRBV6-5 with TRBJ2-1; D possibly corresponds to TRBD1 (5 bases). There are 15 residues in the CDR3. CDR1 and CDR2 (germline): MNHEY, SVGAGI. Trimming took 4 bases from V and 11 from J, leaving 21 bases between them. The CDR3 DNA is TGTGCCAGCAGTTTTGGCAGGGCCTCATCACTAAAGCAGTTCTTC. Translated, it gives CASSFGRASSLKQFF.

The genes are TRBV2 and TRBJ2-1; D is possibly TRBD1 (6 bases). Germline V CDR1 and CDR2: SNHLY, FYNNEI. V was clipped by 4 bases and J by 2 bases, with 12 bases between them. The CDR3 contains 15 residues. In DNA, the CDR3 is TGTGCCAGCAGTGGAGGGGGAATTACCTACAATGAGCAGTTCTTC. Residues: CASSGGGITYNEQFF. Variable domain in full (rest from reference TRBV2 and TRBJ2-1): EPEVTQTPSHQVTQMGQEVILRCVPISNHLYFYWYRQILGQKVEFLVSFYNNEISEKSEIFDDQFSVERPDGSNFTLKIRSTKLEDSAMYFCASSGGGITYNEQFFGPGTRLTVL.

Ten or more counts support this clone. The V and J genes are TRBV28 and TRBJ2-7, with D unresolved. CDR3 length: 12 residues. Trimming shortened V by 8 bases and J by 3 bases, and 11 bases separated the two germline ends. Germline assignment: CDR1 MDHEN and CDR2 SYDVKM. This CDR3 is CASEGTVYEQYF. For the CDR3, the DNA is TGTGCCAGCGAAGGAACAGTCTACGAGCAGTACTTC.

The chain recombines TRBV7-3 with TRBJ2-3; unclear D gene. The CDR3 is 15 residues long. Germline V lookup: CDR1 SGHTA, CDR2 FQGTGA. The V and J ends lost 5 bases and 0 bases respectively, with 12 bases between them. The CDR3, as DNA: TGTGCCAGCAGCACGGACGAAGCTAGCACAGATACGCAGTATTTT. Amino acid sequence: CASSTDEASTDTQYF.